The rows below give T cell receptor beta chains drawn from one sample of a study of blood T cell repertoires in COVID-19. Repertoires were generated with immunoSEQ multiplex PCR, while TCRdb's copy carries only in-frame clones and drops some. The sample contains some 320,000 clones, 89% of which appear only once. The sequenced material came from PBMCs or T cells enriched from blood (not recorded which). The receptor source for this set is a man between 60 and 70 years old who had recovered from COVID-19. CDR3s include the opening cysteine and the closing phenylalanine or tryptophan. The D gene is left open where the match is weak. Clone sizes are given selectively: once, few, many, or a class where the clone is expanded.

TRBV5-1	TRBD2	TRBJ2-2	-	TGCGCCAGCAGCTTGGACGGGAGGGCCGGGGATACCGGGGAGCTGTTTTTT	CASSLDGRAGDTGELFF
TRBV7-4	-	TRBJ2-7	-	TGTGCCAGCAGCCCCTCGAATACAGCCTACGAGCAGTACTTC	CASSPSNTAYEQYF
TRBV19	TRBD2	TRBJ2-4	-	TGTGCCAGTAGTATAATAGGGACTAGCGGGAGGACCTTAGCCAAAAACATTCAGTACTTC	CASSIIGTSGRTLAKNIQYF
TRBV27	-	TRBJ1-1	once	TGTGCCAGCAGGAGGGGGGGTTTTGACACTGAAGCTTTCTTT	CASRRGGFDTEAFF
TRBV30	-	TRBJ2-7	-	TGTGCCTGGAGCGGGGTTACCTACGAGCAGTACTTC	CAWSGVTYEQYF
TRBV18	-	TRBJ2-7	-	TGTGCCAGCTCCCGACAGGAGGGGGCATCCTACGAGCAGTACTTC	CASSRQEGASYEQYF
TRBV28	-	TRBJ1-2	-	TGTGCCAGCAGTCCCCCCGGGTCGCTTAACTATGGCTACACCTTC	CASSPPGSLNYGYTF
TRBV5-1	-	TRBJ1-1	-	TGCGCCAGCAGCTTGTATGGCGGTAACACTGAAGCTTTCTTT	CASSLYGGNTEAFF
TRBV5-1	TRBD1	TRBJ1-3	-	TGCGCCAGCAGCCCGGGACAGGGGTTTCCTGGAAACACCATATATTTT	CASSPGQGFPGNTIYF
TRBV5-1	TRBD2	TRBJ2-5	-	TGCGCCAGCGCCTCCACCGGGACTAGCTGGGAGACCCAGTACTTC	CASASTGTSWETQYF
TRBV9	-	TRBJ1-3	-	TGTGCCAGCAGCGCGACCGGGACAACTGGAAACACCATATATTTT	CASSATGTTGNTIYF
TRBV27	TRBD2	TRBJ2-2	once	TGTGCCAGCAAAAGCGGGACGGCCACCGGGGAGCTGTTTTTT	CASKSGTATGELFF
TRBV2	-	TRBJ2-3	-	TGTGCCAGCAGTCGGCTAACCGCGGGAGATACGCAGTATTTT	CASSRLTAGDTQYF
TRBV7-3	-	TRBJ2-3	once	TGTGCCAGCAGCTTAACGCCTGCAGGGGGCACAGATACGCAGTATTTT	CASSLTPAGGTDTQYF
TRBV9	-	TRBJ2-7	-	TGTGCCAGCAGCGTGACGGGATCTCTCCACGAGCAGTACTTC	CASSVTGSLHEQYF
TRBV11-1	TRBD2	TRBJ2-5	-	TGTGCCAGCAGCTTAGGACTAGCGGGAGAGACCCAGTACTTC	CASSLGLAGETQYF
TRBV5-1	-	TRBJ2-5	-	TGCGCCAGCAGTCCAGACAGACAAGAGACCCAGTACTTC	CASSPDRQETQYF
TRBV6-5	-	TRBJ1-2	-	TGTGCCAGCATCCGAAGGGGGAGTGACTATGGCTACACCTTC	CASIRRGSDYGYTF
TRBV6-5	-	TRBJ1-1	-	TGTGCCAGCAGTTACCGCACCAGGGGCACTGAAGCTTTCTTT	CASSYRTRGTEAFF
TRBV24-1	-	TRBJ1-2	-	TGTGCCACCAGTGATCCCCAGAACCCAGCTAACTATGGCTACACCTTC	CATSDPQNPANYGYTF
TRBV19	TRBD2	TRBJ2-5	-	TGTGCCAGTAGTATTCGGACTAGCGCACGCCAAGAGACCCAGTACTTC	CASSIRTSARQETQYF
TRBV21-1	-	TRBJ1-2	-	TGTGCCAGCGAGATTAAGGACAGGGCTCGGGGCTACACCTTC	CASEIKDRARGYTF
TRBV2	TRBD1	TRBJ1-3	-	TGTGCCAGCAGTGCCCTAGGGACAGTGAACTCTGGAAACACCATATATTTT	CASSALGTVNSGNTIYF
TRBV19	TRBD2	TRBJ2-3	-	TGTGCCAGTAGTATCAGACGGACTAGCGGGAGCAGGTTTAGCACAGATACGCAGTATTTT	CASSIRRTSGSRFSTDTQYF
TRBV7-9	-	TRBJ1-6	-	TGTGCCAGCAGCTTAGAATCTGTAAATAATTCACCCCTCCACTTT	CASSLESVNNSPLHF
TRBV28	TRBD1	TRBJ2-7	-	TGTGCCAGCAGGACAACAGGGGGCGCAGAGGGCGAGCAGTACTTC	CASRTTGGAEGEQYF
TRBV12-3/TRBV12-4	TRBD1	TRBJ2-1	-	TGTGCCAGCCGACAGGGGGCCCACAATGAGCAGTTCTTC	CASRQGAHNEQFF
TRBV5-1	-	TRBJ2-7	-	TGCGCCAGCAGCTTGGGCCGGGACACCCCCTACGAGCAGTACTTC	CASSLGRDTPYEQYF
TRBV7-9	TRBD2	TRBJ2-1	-	TGTGCCAGCAGTAAAAGCGGGAGAAACTACAATGAGCAGTTCTTC	CASSKSGRNYNEQFF
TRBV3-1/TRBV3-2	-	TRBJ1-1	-	TGTGCCAGCACCACCAACCCAGGGAACACTGAAGCTTTCTTT	CASTTNPGNTEAFF
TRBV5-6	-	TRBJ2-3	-	TGTGCCAGCAGCTACGGGAGCAGCACAGATACGCAGTATTTT	CASSYGSSTDTQYF
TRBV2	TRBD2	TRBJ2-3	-	TGTGCCAGCAGTGCGACTAGCGGGAGGGCAGATACGCAGTATTTT	CASSATSGRADTQYF
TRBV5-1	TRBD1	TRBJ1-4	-	TGCGCCAGCAGCTTAGCAGGGGGCGATGCAACTAATGAAAAACTGTTTTTT	CASSLAGGDATNEKLFF
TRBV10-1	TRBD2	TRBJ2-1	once	TGCGCCAGCAGTGAGAAGCTAAGTGGACTAGCGGGCTACAATGAGCAGTTCTTC	CASSEKLSGLAGYNEQFF
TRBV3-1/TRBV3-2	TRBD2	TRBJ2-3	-	TGTGCCAGCAGCCAAGATCTAACTAGCGGGTACGGAGATACGCAGTATTTT	CASSQDLTSGYGDTQYF
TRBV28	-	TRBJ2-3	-	TGTGCCAGCAGTCCCCTACTAGGAGGCACAGATACGCAGTATTTT	CASSPLLGGTDTQYF
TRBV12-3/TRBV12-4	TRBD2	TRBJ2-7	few	TGTGCCAGCAGTCCGGGACTAGAAAGGGAGCAGTACTTC	CASSPGLEREQYF
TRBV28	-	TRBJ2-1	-	TGTGCCAGCAGTGGGAGGAGCGAGTTAAATGAGCAGTTCTTC	CASSGRSELNEQFF
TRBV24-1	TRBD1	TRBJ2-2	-	TGTGCCACCAGTGACCCTAGGACAGGGGGCTTTGGCGGGGAGCTGTTTTTT	CATSDPRTGGFGGELFF
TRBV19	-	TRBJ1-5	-	TGTGCCGGCAACAGCTTTGGGCAGCCCCAGCATTTT	CAGNSFGQPQHF
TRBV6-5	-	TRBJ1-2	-	TGTGCCAGCAGGGACTCTAATAACTATGGCTACACCTTC	CASRDSNNYGYTF
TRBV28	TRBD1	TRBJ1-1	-	TGTGCCAGCAGTTTACCCGGGACAGGTATTGAAGCTTTCTTT	CASSLPGTGIEAFF
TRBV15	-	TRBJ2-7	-	TGTGCCACCAGCAGAGAGTTGGAGGGGAACTACGAGCAGTACTTC	CATSRELEGNYEQYF
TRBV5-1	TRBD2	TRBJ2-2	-	TGCGCCAGCAGCTCGGGACTAGCGGTCCTCACCGGGGAGCTGTTTTTT	CASSSGLAVLTGELFF
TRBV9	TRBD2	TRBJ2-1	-	TGTGCCAGCAGCCCCGGGGGGACTAGCGGTTACAATGAGCAGTTCTTC	CASSPGGTSGYNEQFF
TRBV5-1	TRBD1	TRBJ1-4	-	TGCGCCAGCAGCATGGGACAGGGAACTAATGAAAAACTGTTTTTT	CASSMGQGTNEKLFF
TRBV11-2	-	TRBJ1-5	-	TGTGCCAGCAGCTTAGTGGGCAGCCAGCCCCAGCATTTT	CASSLVGSQPQHF
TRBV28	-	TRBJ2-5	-	TGTGCCAGCAGTGACCGCGGGACCCAGTACTTC	CASSDRGTQYF
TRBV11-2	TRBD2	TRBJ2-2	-	TGTGCCAGCAGCCCCCCGGGGGGCACCGGGGAGCTGTTTTTT	CASSPPGGTGELFF
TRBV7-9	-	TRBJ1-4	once	TGTGCCAGCAGCTTATGGCAGGTTAATGAAAAACTGTTTTTT	CASSLWQVNEKLFF
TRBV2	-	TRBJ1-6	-	TGTGCCAGCAGGGTCCTCGCGGCTAATTCACCCCTCCACTTT	CASRVLAANSPLHF
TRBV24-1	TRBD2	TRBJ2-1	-	TGTGCCACCAGTGATCCCGGGACTAGCGGCTACAATGAGCAGTTCTTC	CATSDPGTSGYNEQFF
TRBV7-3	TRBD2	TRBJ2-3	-	TGTGCCAGCAGCCGAGGGGGCGGGAGGGCCTCAGATACGCAGTATTTT	CASSRGGGRASDTQYF
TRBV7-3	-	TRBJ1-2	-	TGTGCCAGCAGCTTAGGGCCAGGGTCTGGCTACACCTTC	CASSLGPGSGYTF
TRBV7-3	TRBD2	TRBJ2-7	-	TGTGCCAGCAGCTTTGATAGCGGGGGTTACGAGCAGTACTTC	CASSFDSGGYEQYF
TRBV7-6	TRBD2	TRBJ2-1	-	TGTGCCAGCAGCCCATTGACTAGCGGGAGCCCGAGGAATGAGCAGTTCTTC	CASSPLTSGSPRNEQFF
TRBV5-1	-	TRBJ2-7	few	TGCGCCAGCAGCCCCCCGGTGACAGAGACGTCTAGGCAGTACTTC	CASSPPVTETSRQYF
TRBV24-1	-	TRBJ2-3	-	TGTGCCACCAGTGATCCCCAGGGGAGGGCTGGCACAGATACGCAGTATTTT	CATSDPQGRAGTDTQYF
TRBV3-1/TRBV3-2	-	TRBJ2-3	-	TGTGCCAGCAGCCATCCAGCGAACCCCACAGATACGCAGTATTTT	CASSHPANPTDTQYF